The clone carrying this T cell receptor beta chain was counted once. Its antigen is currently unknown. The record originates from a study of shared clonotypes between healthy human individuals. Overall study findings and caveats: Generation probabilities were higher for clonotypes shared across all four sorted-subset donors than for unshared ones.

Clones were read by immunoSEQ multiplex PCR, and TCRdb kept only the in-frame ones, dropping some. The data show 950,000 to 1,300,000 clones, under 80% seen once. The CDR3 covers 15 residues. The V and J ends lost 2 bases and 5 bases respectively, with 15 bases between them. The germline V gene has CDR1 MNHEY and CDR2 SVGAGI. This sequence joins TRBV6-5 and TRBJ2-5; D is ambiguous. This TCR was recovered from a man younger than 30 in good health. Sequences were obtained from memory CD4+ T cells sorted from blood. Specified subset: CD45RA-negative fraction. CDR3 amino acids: CASSYDLRSRETQYF. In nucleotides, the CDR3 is TGTGCCAGCAGTTACGACCTCAGGTCTCGGGAGACCCAGTACTTC.